The 19 T cell receptor beta chains reported below all come from one sample, sequenced in a study of a mutant IDH1 vaccine in newly diagnosed glioma. Repertoires were generated with immunoSEQ multiplex PCR, while TCRdb's copy carries only in-frame clones and drops some. This table holds tens of thousands of clones, about 75% found once. Their cognate antigens are unknown. The time point was: week 47, end of study. Each dose delivered 300 ug of mutant IDH1 20-mer peptide subcutaneously with imiquimod. The input for sequencing was PBMCs, taken from a glioma patient whose treatment included an IDH1 peptide vaccine. Receptors were obtained from a man between 40 and 49 years old with glioma.

The chain links TRBV10-1 to TRBJ2-1, with D unclear. Per germline, CDR1 WNHNN and CDR2 SYGVQD (reference sequence). V lost 3 bases and J lost 5, with 8 bases in between. The CDR3 is 13 amino acids. For the CDR3, the DNA is TGCGCCAGCAGTGACTCTAGAAACAATGAGCAGTTCTTC. Translation: CASSDSRNNEQFF.

The chain recombines TRBV30 with TRBJ2-3; unclear D gene. The CDR3 has 15 residues. With 0 bases removed from V and 1 base from J, the gap between germline ends came to 11 bases. Germline V gene data show CDR1 as GTSNPN and CDR2 as SVGIG (reference sequence). CDR3 nucleotide sequence: TGTGCCTGGAGTGTACTAACATCAGGCACAGATACGCAGTATTTT. This translates into CAWSVLTSGTDTQYF.

V usage is TRBV29-1 and J usage is TRBJ2-1; 7 bases align to TRBD2. The V and J ends lost 4 bases and 0 bases, in that order; junction bases with no gene match: 9. This CDR3 spans 16 amino acids. Germline V gene sequence: CDR1 SQVTM, CDR2 ANQGSEA. CDR3: CSVVRAGLNSYNEQFF. The CDR3 nucleotides are TGCAGCGTTGTTCGAGCGGGGCTAAACTCCTACAATGAGCAGTTCTTC.

V and J are TRBV7-2 and TRBJ2-6; TRBD2 might be the D (5 bases). The V end was cut by 0 bases, the J end by 0 bases, with 12 bases between. In germline, CDR1 is SGHTA, CDR2 FQGNSA. The CDR3 totals 18 residues. CDR3 sequence: CASSLASGAHSGANVLTF. DNA for the CDR3: TGTGCCAGCAGCTTAGCCAGCGGAGCCCACTCTGGGGCCAACGTCCTGACTTTC.

The gene calls are TRBV19 and TRBJ2-3; 7 positions match TRBD2. The length of the CDR3 is 15 residues. Germline V gives CDR1 LNHDA, CDR2 SQIVND (reference sequence). V shed 5 bases, J shed 6 bases, and the junction held 11 bases outside the gene matches. The DNA of the CDR3 is TGTGCCAGTAGTCCCCCCGCGGGAGCATCGGATACGCAGTATTTT. Amino acid sequence: CASSPPAGASDTQYF.

This clone is termed hyperexpanded (1% or more). The chain has TRBV29-1 and TRBJ2-7; D may match TRBD1 or TRBD2 (5 bases each). Deletions cut 1 base from V and 4 bases from J, with 14 bases between. The germline V gene encodes CDR1 SQVTM and CDR2 ANQGSEA. The CDR3 contains 14 residues. CDR3 nucleotide sequence: TGCAGCGTTGAAGTAGGGGACCTGGGATACGAGCAGTACTTC. Translated: CSVEVGDLGYEQYF.

The chain joins TRBV7-8 to TRBJ2-7; 12 positions agree with TRBD2. The V gene's germline CDR1 is SGHVS and CDR2 FQNEAQ. The V segment lost 5 bases and the J segment 4 bases; nucleotides outside the gene matches: 9. The CDR3 loop spans 16 amino acids. In DNA, the CDR3 is TGTGCCAGCAGCGTCAGACTAGCGGGAGCGCTGTACGAGCAGTACTTC. This encodes CASSVRLAGALYEQYF.

The rearrangement joins TRBV19 to TRBJ2-2; D is perhaps TRBD1 (5 bases). The CDR3 length is 15 residues. From germline, CDR1 is LNHDA and CDR2 SQIVND (reference sequence). V lost 9 bases and J lost 1, with 15 bases in between. CDR3 sequence (DNA): TGTGCCAGCCGAATGGGGCAGGGGAACACCGGGGAGCTGTTTTTT. Amino acid sequence: CASRMGQGNTGELFF.

The V gene is TRBV28, the J gene TRBJ1-2; a weak D match, TRBD1 (6 bases). Looked up from germline, CDR1 is MDHEN and CDR2 is SYDVKM. With 1 base removed from V and 4 bases from J, the gap between germline ends came to 13 bases. The CDR3 length is 15 residues. The DNA for the CDR3 is TGTGCCAGCAGTTTATATGACAGGATCGGCTATGGCTACACCTTC. Translated, it gives CASSLYDRIGYGYTF.

CDR3 bases: TGTGCCCTCCGCACCTTCTCCTACGAGCAGTACTTC. Its protein product is CALRTFSYEQYF. The J gene is TRBJ2-7, the V gene TRBV6-1, with D unresolved. This CDR3 contains 12 residues. V lost 11 bases and J lost 0, with 11 bases in between. Per the germline V gene, CDR1 is MNHNS and CDR2 is SASEGT.

The rearrangement uses TRBV11-2 and TRBJ2-5; 7 nucleotides align to TRBD1. In germline, CDR1 is SGHAT, CDR2 FQNNGV. Trimming took 5 bases from V and 2 from J; bases not matched to a gene: 8. This CDR3 has 15 residues. Here the CDR3 DNA reads TGTGCCAGCAGCGCCCAGGGGGACCCGCAAGAGACCCAGTACTTC. It translates to CASSAQGDPQETQYF.

This chain connects TRBV18 to TRBJ2-5, with 9 bases matching TRBD2. The CDR3 is made up of 14 amino acids. Losses at the gene ends were 7 bases for V and 1 base for J; bases not matched to a gene: 4. Germline assignment: CDR1 KGHSH and CDR2 LQKENI. The CDR3 bases are TGTGCCAGCTGTCCTAGCGGGACCCAAGAGACCCAGTACTTC. This encodes CASCPSGTQETQYF.

This clone turned up a few times. The J gene is TRBJ2-1, the V gene TRBV5-6; a weak D match, TRBD2 (5 bases). Trimming stripped 2 bases from V and 15 bases from J, with 18 bases between. The CDR3 loop spans 13 amino acids. Per germline, CDR1 SGHDT and CDR2 YYEEEE. The CDR3 DNA is TGTGCCAGCAGCTTTGTGACTACTAGGTTATTGTTCTTC. Translated: CASSFVTTRLLFF.

The chain recombines TRBV6-5 with TRBJ1-2; 11 nucleotides align to TRBD1. Germline CDR1 reads MNHEY; CDR2 reads SVGAGI. CDR3 length: 15 amino acids. Trimming took 6 bases from V and 4 from J; bases not matched to a gene: 7. The CDR3 DNA is TGTGCCAGCAGGTCGGGACAGGGGGAAATCTATGGCTACACCTTC. This encodes CASRSGQGEIYGYTF.

The chain combines TRBV21-1 with TRBJ1-3; the tabulated D call, TRBD1, remains unverified against the DNA. TRBV21-1 is a known pseudogene. This CDR3 comprises 17 residues. Here the CDR3 DNA reads TGTGCCAGCAGCAAAGAACGGGACAGGTCCTCTGGAAACACCATATATTTT. Protein: CASSKERDRSSGNTIYF.

CDR3 sequence (DNA): TGTGCCAGCAGCTTGGGGCGGACCACTGAAGCTTTCTTT. This translates into CASSLGRTTEAFF. The chain has TRBV11-2 and TRBJ1-1, with D possibly TRBD1 on 5 matching bases. Trimming removed 3 bases at V and 4 bases at J, with 9 bases between. This CDR3 has 13 amino acids. Looked up from germline, CDR1 is SGHAT and CDR2 is FQNNGV.

The rearrangement joins TRBV19 to TRBJ2-4, with 10 bases identical to TRBD1. The V segment lost 5 bases and the J segment 3 bases; nucleotides outside the gene matches: 10. The length of the CDR3 is 17 residues. CDR1 and CDR2 (germline): LNHDA, SQIVND (reference sequence). This chain's CDR3 is CASSHLRTGGSKNIQYF. CDR3 nucleotides: TGTGCCAGTAGTCACCTCAGGACAGGGGGAAGCAAAAACATTCAGTACTTC.

This sequence joins TRBV27 and TRBJ1-1; 7 bases line up with TRBD1. The germline V gene has CDR1 MNHEY and CDR2 SMNVEV (reference sequence). J gave up 6 bases and V 5 bases, and 6 bases lay outside the gene matches. This CDR3 spans 13 amino acids. The CDR3 spells CASSPQGRPEAFF. In DNA form, the CDR3 reads TGTGCCAGCAGTCCACAGGGGAGGCCTGAAGCTTTCTTT.

The DNA for the CDR3 is TGTGCCAGCAGCGGGGGGCCGTATGAGGCTGACATTCAGTACTTC. This gives the protein CASSGGPYEADIQYF. The chain has TRBV9 and TRBJ2-4, with D perhaps TRBD1 (6 bases). This CDR3 has 15 amino acids. The ends were cut back, 3 bases at V and 8 bases at J, with 18 bases in the middle. Germline loops: CDR1 SGDLS, CDR2 YYNGEE.